A selection of T cell receptor beta chains follows, all from one sample in a study of early T cells in non-severe SARS-CoV-2 infection. Via MiXCR, TCRdb re-called the 5' RACE reads, giving one row per CDR3 protein. The sample holds tens of thousands of distinct CDR3 sequences, roughly a tenth seen once. Sample: whole blood, taken at baseline. All receptors derive from an adult who was a healthcare worker with PCR-confirmed SARS-CoV-2 infection or an uninfected control (not recorded which). CDR3s include the opening cysteine and the closing phenylalanine or tryptophan. Each record gives: clone size, D gene, J gene, V gene, CDR3 DNA, CDR3 protein. A D gene is named only where the DNA matches it firmly. Clone sizes are given selectively: once, few, many, or a class where the clone is expanded.

>few|TRBD1|TRBJ1-2|TRBV9
TGTGCCAGCAGCGTAGGACAGGGGCCCAACTATGGCTACACCTTC
CASSVGQGPNYGYTF
>few|TRBD2|TRBJ2-1|TRBV12-3/TRBV12-4
TGTGCCAGCAGACGAGCGGGAGCAGATTACAATGAGCAGTTCTTC
CASRRAGADYNEQFF
>many|.|TRBJ2-1|TRBV7-8
TGTGCCAGCAGCCTACTCCTCTTATACAATGAGCAGTTCTTC
CASSLLLLYNEQFF
>.|.|TRBJ2-4|TRBV11-3
TGTGCCAGCAGCTTAGGAAGGGTTGCCGGGAAGAACATTCAGTACTTC
CASSLGRVAGKNIQYF
>.|.|TRBJ2-1|TRBV18
TGTGCCAGCTCACCACCAGTAGATATGGAGAATGAGCAGTTCTTC
CASSPPVDMENEQFF
>few|.|TRBJ1-1|TRBV6-4
TGTGCCAGCAGTGACCCCATAAGTGTCTCGCTAGCTTTCTTT
CASSDPISVSLAFF
>many|.|TRBJ2-1|TRBV14
TGTGCCAGCAAGGGGACATCCGTCGAGCAGTTCTTC
CASKGTSVEQFF
>few|TRBD2|TRBJ2-1|TRBV7-2
TGTGCCAGCAGCAAGATCTCTAGCGGGATTGAGCAGTTCTTC
CASSKISSGIEQFF
>.|.|TRBJ2-1|TRBV20-1
TGCAGTGCTGCCCGACTAGATAACTCCTACAATGAGCAGTTCTTC
CSAARLDNSYNEQFF
>many|TRBD2|TRBJ2-1|TRBV11-2
TGTGCCAGCAGCTTAAGACTAGCTGGTGAGCAGTTCTTC
CASSLRLAGEQFF
>.|TRBD2|TRBJ2-7|TRBV20-1
TGCAGTGCTCCCGAAGCGGGAGCAGTGGAGCAGTACTTC
CSAPEAGAVEQYF
>.|TRBD2|TRBJ2-1|TRBV6-1
TGTGCCAGCAGGGGGACTAGCGGGAGGCAAGAGCAGTTCTTC
CASRGTSGRQEQFF
>few|.|TRBJ2-3|TRBV11-2
TGTGCCAGCAGTAAGACTAGACACACAGATACGCAGTATTTT
CASSKTRHTDTQYF
>many|TRBD2|TRBJ2-3|TRBV27
TGTGCCAGCAGTTTCAGTTGGCTTCTTGATCGAGCGGGAGGGACAGATACGCAGTATTTT
CASSFSWLLDRAGGTDTQYF
>many|.|TRBJ1-6|TRBV12-3/TRBV12-4
TGTGCCAGCAGCCCCTCCAAGAATTCACCCCTCCACTTT
CASSPSKNSPLHF
>.|.|TRBJ2-7|TRBV2
TGTGCCAGCAGTGCGAGAGGATTCTCCTACGAGCAGTACTTC
CASSARGFSYEQYF
>.|.|TRBJ2-7|TRBV2
TGTGCCAGCAACTTGGGAGCCTTCTACGAGCAGTACTTC
CASNLGAFYEQYF
>.|TRBD1|TRBJ2-1|TRBV6-1
TGTGCCAGCAGTGAAGACAGGGGAAGACCGCTATACAATGAGCAGTTCTTC
CASSEDRGRPLYNEQFF
>.|TRBD1|TRBJ2-7|TRBV27
TGTGCCAGCAGTTCTGGACAGGGAGGCGAGCAGTACTTC
CASSSGQGGEQYF
>many|TRBD1|TRBJ1-5|TRBV12-3/TRBV12-4
TGTGCCAGCAGTGCCCCCGGGACAGCGAGCAATCAGCCCCAGCATTTT
CASSAPGTASNQPQHF
>.|.|TRBJ2-3|TRBV5-5
TGTGCCACCCAGGGGGGGTCGATCGCAGATACGCAGTATTTT
CATQGGSIADTQYF
>many|TRBD1|TRBJ2-7|TRBV6-5
TGTGCCAGCAGTTACGGGGACAGGGTTTACGAGCAGTACTTC
CASSYGDRVYEQYF
>.|.|TRBJ2-3|TRBV27
TGTGCCAGCAGTTTAGGATCGCTGGGCACAGATACGCAGTATTTT
CASSLGSLGTDTQYF
>few|.|TRBJ1-2|TRBV6-1
TGTGCCAGCAGTGCCGACAGAGCGGGCTACACCTTC
CASSADRAGYTF
>few|TRBD1|TRBJ1-2|TRBV5-4
TGTGCCAGCAGCTTTGGGGACAGGGTGTATGGCTACACCTTC
CASSFGDRVYGYTF
>.|TRBD2|TRBJ2-1|TRBV12-3/TRBV12-4
TGTGCCAGCAGTTTCGGTAGCGGGAAGGCGAATGAGCAGTTCTTC
CASSFGSGKANEQFF
>.|.|TRBJ1-1|TRBV6-5
TGTGCCAGCAGTGCGCCCGAGAGGGGTCGAACTGAAGCTTTCTTT
CASSAPERGRTEAFF
>many|TRBD1|TRBJ2-1|TRBV7-9
TGTGCCAGCAGCTCCCCCGGGACAGCCGTCATGAATGAGCAGTTCTTC
CASSSPGTAVMNEQFF
>.|TRBD1|TRBJ1-1|TRBV18
TGTGCCAGCTCGGCTGGACAGGCGGTAGGCCTTGAAGCTTTCTTT
CASSAGQAVGLEAFF
>few|.|TRBJ2-7|TRBV30
TGTGCCTGGATGGGGACCAGAACCTACGAGCAGTACTTC
CAWMGTRTYEQYF
>.|.|TRBJ2-1|TRBV29-1
TGCAGCGTCGACCAAACAGGGAAAAGGGAGTTCTTC
CSVDQTGKREFF
>.|TRBD1|TRBJ1-6|TRBV18
TGTGCCAGCTCACCCCGCCCGGACAGGGGTAGATCACCCCTCCACTTT
CASSPRPDRGRSPLHF
>few|TRBD1|TRBJ2-1|TRBV29-1
TGCAGCGGATGGACAGGGAAGTTGTTCTTC
CSGWTGKLFF
>.|.|TRBJ1-2|TRBV20-1
TGCAGTGCCAAGGGCCTGGGACTCACATATGGCTACACCTTC
CSAKGLGLTYGYTF
>few|.|TRBJ2-5|TRBV28
TGTGCCAGCGGGGTTGGGGCAATGGAGACCCAGTACTTC
CASGVGAMETQYF
>few|.|TRBJ2-2|TRBV7-9
TGTGCCAGCAGCTTAGCGTTTGAGCTGTCCGGGGAGCTGTTTTTT
CASSLAFELSGELFF
>many|.|TRBJ2-5|TRBV7-8
TGTGCCAGCAGCGTCACCTGGCCCCAAGAGACCCAGTACTTC
CASSVTWPQETQYF